What follows are 21 T cell receptor beta chains derived from one specimen sequenced in a study of resident and recirculating memory T cells in vitiligo. Only in-frame clones appear in the TCRdb table, and some are missing; sequencing was by immunoSEQ multiplex PCR. Altogether tens of thousands of clones are present, 90% to 95% being singletons, with the ten largest covering over 4.5%. The specimen was blood. These receptors originate from a male donor with vitiligo.

The rearrangement uses TRBV28 and TRBJ2-7; D perhaps matches TRBD2 (5 bases). Germline-derived CDR1 and CDR2 are MDHEN and SYDVKM. Trimming left V 3 bases short and J 3 bases short, with 21 bases between. The CDR3 length is 17 residues. This CDR3 reads CASSLSRAGLTLYEQYF. CDR3 in DNA: TGTGCCAGCAGTTTGAGTAGGGCAGGACTGACCCTCTACGAGCAGTACTTC. Drawing the rest from reference TRBV28 and TRBJ2-7, the complete variable domain is DVKVTQSSRYLVKRTGEKVFLECVQDMDHENMFWYRQDPGLGLRLIYFSYDVKMKEKGDIPEGYSVSREKKERFSLILESASTNQTSMYLCASSLSRAGLTLYEQYFGPGTRLTVT.

The rearrangement joins TRBV9 to TRBJ1-2; possible D gene TRBD1, 5 bases. The CDR3 runs to 14 residues. Trimming removed 3 bases from V and 6 bases from J, with 15 bases in between. Germline CDR1 is SGDLS and CDR2 is YYNGEE. The CDR3 here is CASSASPAGNGYTF. In nucleotides, the CDR3 is TGTGCCAGCAGCGCCAGCCCCGCAGGGAATGGCTACACCTTC.

This chain connects TRBV4-3 to TRBJ1-2; TRBD1 aligns across 9 bases. The CDR3 runs to 13 residues. Germline V lookup: CDR1 LGHNA, CDR2 YSLEER. After removal of 3 bases from V and 8 bases from J, the junction contained 4 bases not matched to a gene. CDR3 residues: CASSQGQGSGYTF. DNA of the CDR3: TGCGCCAGCAGCCAGGGACAGGGCAGCGGCTACACCTTC.

Concerning this clone itself: A junction end diverges from the germline sequence, so it may reflect a read error. The chain carries TRBV29-1 and TRBJ1-3; TRBD1 is a possible D gene (6 bases). The CDR3 length is 13 residues. From germline, CDR1 is SQVTM and CDR2 ANQGSEA. For the CDR3, the DNA is TGCAGCGCTGAAGAGGGGGGAGGAAACACCATATATTTT. Its translation is CSAEEGGGNTIYF.

The V gene is TRBV28, the J gene TRBJ1-5, with D uncertain. CDR1 MDHEN and CDR2 SYDVKM come from the germline V gene. The CDR3 runs to 16 residues. Trimming stripped 3 bases from V and 0 bases from J, with 12 bases between. CDR3 DNA: TGTGCCAGCAGTTTTCGACACCGAGATAGCAATCAGCCCCAGCATTTT. Its protein is CASSFRHRDSNQPQHF.

The chain recombines TRBV6-6 with TRBJ2-1; D not certain. There are 12 residues in the CDR3. The germline V gene encodes CDR1 MNHNY and CDR2 SVGAGI (reference sequence). V was cut by 2 bases and J by 8 bases, with 7 bases left in between. As DNA, the CDR3 is TGTGCCAGCAGTTACAATTCAGATGAGCAGTTCTTC. Its protein is CASSYNSDEQFF.

The gene calls are TRBV28 and TRBJ2-3, with D perhaps matching TRBD2 (5 bases). The CDR3 spans 16 residues. CDR1 and CDR2 from the germline V gene are MDHEN and SYDVKM. The V end was cut by 7 bases, the J end by 2 bases, with 19 bases between. This chain's CDR3 is CASTPRGGLNTDTQYF. CDR3 DNA: TGTGCCAGCACCCCACGTGGCGGGCTAAACACAGATACGCAGTATTTT.

The chain employs TRBV7-9 and TRBJ1-1; a weak D match, TRBD1 (6 bases). V lost 2 bases and J 0 bases, leaving 13 bases between the germline ends. The CDR3 contains 16 residues. Germline CDR1 and CDR2: SEHNR and FQNEAQ (reference sequence). The CDR3 coding sequence is TGTGCCAGCAGCTTACACCCGACAGGTTTGAACACTGAAGCTTTCTTT. This sequence encodes CASSLHPTGLNTEAFF.

In its sample, this clone was seen once. V gene TRBV5-1 combines with J gene TRBJ2-1; TRBD1 matches at 10 bases. Germline loops: CDR1 SGHRS, CDR2 YFSETQ. CDR3 length: 17 amino acids. Trimming removed 2 bases from V and 1 base from J; junction bases left unmatched: 6. CDR3 region: CASSFTGTGDSYNEQFF. CDR3 DNA sequence: TGCGCCAGCAGCTTTACCGGGACAGGGGATTCCTACAATGAGCAGTTCTTC.

This chain's CDR3 is CASSLVQGNGYTF. CDR3 DNA: TGTGCCAGCAGCTTGGTGCAGGGAAATGGCTACACCTTC. The gene calls are TRBV5-6 and TRBJ1-2; D is perhaps TRBD1 (5 bases). The length of the CDR3 is 13 residues. The germline V gene has CDR1 SGHDT and CDR2 YYEEEE. V lost 0 bases, J lost 6 bases, and 9 bases lay in between. Complete variable domain (other parts from reference TRBV5-6 and TRBJ1-2): DAGVTQSPTHLIKTRGQQVTLRCSPKSGHDTVSWYQQALGQGPQFIFQYYEEEERQRGNFPDRFSGHQFPNYSSELNVNALLLGDSALYLCASSLVQGNGYTFGSGTRLTVV.

V and J are TRBV7-9 and TRBJ1-1; perhaps TRBD1 as D (6 bases). V lost 5 bases, J lost 1 base, and 14 bases lay in between. The CDR3 runs 15 residues. In germline, CDR1 is SEHNR, CDR2 FQNEAQ (reference sequence). The CDR3 reads CASSPLGHTNTEAFF. CDR3 DNA sequence: TGTGCCAGCAGCCCTTTGGGACACACGAACACTGAAGCTTTCTTT.

The chain combines TRBV5-4 with TRBJ2-2, with D possibly matching TRBD2 (7 bases). The CDR3 has 17 amino acids. Deletions cut 0 bases from V and 1 base from J, with 13 bases between. Per the germline V gene, CDR1 is SGHNT and CDR2 is YYREEE (reference sequence). In nucleotides, the CDR3 is TGTGCCAGCAGCTTGGCTTGGGGGGGGCGGAACACCGGGGAGCTGTTTTTT. Encoded protein: CASSLAWGGRNTGELFF.

This chain connects TRBV27 to TRBJ2-3; TRBD2 aligns across 9 bases. The germline V gene has CDR1 MNHEY and CDR2 SMNVEV (reference sequence). CDR3 length: 19 amino acids. V trimming: 2 bases; J trimming: 0 bases; junction bases outside the gene matches: 12. The CDR3 DNA reads as TGTGCCAGCAGTTTAACCCCGGGGGACAGCGGGGGGAGCACAGATACGCAGTATTTT. Translation gives CASSLTPGDSGGSTDTQYF.

This chain uses TRBV20-1 with TRBJ1-5; 9 bases agree with TRBD1. The germline gives CDR1 DFQATT, CDR2 SNEGSKA (reference sequence). V was pared by 5 bases and J by 11 bases, with 4 bases of the junction left unmatched. CDR3 size: 11 residues. The CDR3 region is CSAGQGIAQHF. CDR3 bases: TGCAGTGCTGGACAGGGGATTGCCCAGCATTTT.

This chain connects TRBV7-6 to TRBJ2-1; tentatively, D is TRBD1 (6 bases). CDR1 and CDR2 (germline): SGHVS, FNYEAQ. Trimming stripped 2 bases from V and 0 bases from J, with 8 bases between. The CDR3 has 15 residues. The CDR3 here is CASSLRGSSYNEQFF. The CDR3 bases are TGTGCCAGCAGCTTAAGGGGGAGCTCCTACAATGAGCAGTTCTTC.

The chain carries TRBV7-2 and TRBJ2-3, with D tentatively TRBD2 (5 bases). Germline V gives CDR1 SGHTA, CDR2 FQGNSA. V dropped 5 bases and J dropped 6 bases, with 9 bases sitting between them. The CDR3 extends over 12 amino acids. CDR3 coding DNA: TGTGCCAGCAGCCCCTCGGGGGATACGCAGTATTTT. Its translation is CASSPSGDTQYF.

This clone was seen just once. V gene TRBV30 combines with J gene TRBJ1-2; possible D gene TRBD1, 5 bases. In germline, CDR1 is GTSNPN, CDR2 SVGIG (reference sequence). The length of the CDR3 is 13 residues. V shed 1 base and J shed 7 bases, with 13 bases lying between them. CDR3 loop: CAWSGQGLGGYTF. The CDR3, as DNA: TGTGCCTGGAGTGGCCAGGGACTCGGTGGCTACACCTTC.

The chain uses TRBV28 and TRBJ1-5, with a possible D match to TRBD1 (6 bases). Germline V gives CDR1 MDHEN, CDR2 SYDVKM. The CDR3 has 15 amino acids. Trimming shortened V by 1 base and J by 7 bases, and 14 bases separated the two germline ends. As DNA, the CDR3 is TGTGCCAGCAGTTTATCTAACAGGGTTGGCCAGCCCCAGCATTTT. Translating gives CASSLSNRVGQPQHF.

The V and J genes are TRBV28 and TRBJ1-1, with D unclear. Germline values: CDR1 MDHEN, CDR2 SYDVKM. This CDR3 has 14 residues. Deletions cut 5 bases from V and 1 base from J, with 11 bases between. CDR3 region: CASSGFSGNTEAFF. The CDR3 coding sequence is TGTGCCAGCAGTGGTTTCTCGGGGAACACTGAAGCTTTCTTT.

This clone was recorded a few times. Here the CDR3 reads CASSLQGADGYTF. The CDR3, as DNA: TGTGCCAGCAGCTTACAGGGGGCGGATGGCTACACCTTC. V gene TRBV7-8 combines with J gene TRBJ1-2, with 8 bases identical to TRBD1. With 2 bases clipped from V and 6 bases from J, the junction kept 2 bases outside the gene matches. CDR1 is SGHVS, CDR2 FQNEAQ, per germline. This CDR3 region has 13 residues.

The genes are TRBV14 and TRBJ2-3; D perhaps matches TRBD2 (6 bases). CDR1 SGHDN and CDR2 FVKESK come from the germline V gene. V was shortened by 0 bases and J by 4 bases, with 17 bases between the two germline ends. This CDR3 spans 17 amino acids. DNA of the CDR3: TGTGCCAGCAGCCAAGAGTGGGGACTCACTGCGCCAGATACGCAGTATTTT. The encoded protein is CASSQEWGLTAPDTQYF.